The 8 T cell receptor beta chains below come from one sample, sequenced in a study of glioma-infiltrating T cells. Using RNA template, CDR3s of TCR alpha and beta were amplified with iRepertoire arm-PCR. MiXCR, applied by TCRdb to the multiplex PCR reads, yields one record per CDR3 protein. In the table there are fewer than 110,000 distinct CDR3 sequences, around 30% of which are singletons. Sequences were obtained from glioma tissue, nonneoplastic brain tissue, or PBMCs (not recorded which). These receptors all stem from a human donor with low-grade glioma or glioblastoma, undergoing nonglioma brain surgery, or in good health (not recorded which).

Concerning this clonotype: The CDR3 does not close with the conserved phenylalanine or tryptophan, likely indicating a read error. This chain connects TRBV20-1 to TRBJ2-7; TRBD2 matches 11 bases. The germline V gene has CDR1 DFQATT and CDR2 SNEGSKA (reference sequence). The CDR3 has 15 residues. The V gene end was trimmed by 4 bases and the J gene end by 0 bases; junction bases not matched to a gene: 5. The CDR3 protein is CSATLGTSGSYEQYS. The CDR3 DNA follows: TGCAGTGCTACCCTCGGGACTAGCGGCTCCTACGAGCAGTACTCC.

In this sample, this clonotype turned up many times. The CDR3 sequence is CASSFSIGQGGGYTF. In DNA form, the CDR3 reads TGTGCCAGCAGCTTTTCCATCGGACAGGGCGGAGGCTACACCTTC. The J gene is TRBJ1-2, the V gene TRBV27; TRBD1 aligns across 8 bases. The CDR3 totals 15 residues. V shed 6 bases and J 8 bases; nucleotides not matched to a gene: 14. From germline, CDR1 is MNHEY and CDR2 SMNVEV (reference sequence).

This clonotype was seen ten or more times. The chain couples TRBV6-1 to TRBJ1-2; 7 nucleotides match TRBD1. V shed 6 bases, J shed 4 bases, and the junction held 5 bases outside the gene matches. The germline V gene encodes CDR1 MNHNS and CDR2 SASEGT. The CDR3 consists of 13 residues. The CDR3 DNA reads as TGTGCCAGCAGCAGGGGGTTAGCCTATGGCTACACCTTC. Amino acids: CASSRGLAYGYTF.

This clonotype was counted between two and nine times. This chain joins TRBV10-3 and TRBJ2-7, with D possibly TRBD1 on 5 matching bases. With 6 bases removed from V and 1 base from J, the gap between germline ends came to 19 bases. CDR1 and CDR2 (germline): ENHRY, SYGVKD. The CDR3 extends over 16 amino acids. Here the CDR3 reads CAISIQGSGMSYEQYF. CDR3 DNA: TGTGCCATCAGCATCCAGGGATCAGGGATGTCCTACGAGCAGTACTTC.

As concerns this clonotype: This may be a read error, as it is one base from a much larger clone. V is TRBV20-1 and J is TRBJ2-1; D is unresolved. The ends were cut back, 3 bases at V and 9 bases at J, with 12 bases in the middle. Germline V gene sequence: CDR1 DFQATT, CDR2 SNEGSKA (reference sequence). The length of the CDR3 is 12 residues. CDR3 coding DNA: TGCAGTGCTAGGGCCTCAGGCGCTGAGCAGTTCTTC. Its protein is CSARASGAEQFF.

Many counts were recorded for this clonotype. V usage is TRBV27 and J usage is TRBJ1-4; D gene uncertain. The CDR3 sequence is 15 residues long. CDR1 MNHEY and CDR2 SMNVEV come from the germline V gene (reference sequence). With 5 bases removed from V and 8 bases from J, the gap between germline ends came to 18 bases. CDR3 amino acids: CASSPRTAPGEKLFF. CDR3 in DNA: TGTGCCAGCAGTCCACGGACGGCGCCCGGAGAAAAACTGTTTTTT.

This chain connects TRBV7-9 to TRBJ2-1, with D possibly being TRBD1 or TRBD2 (6 bases each). Per germline, CDR1 SEHNR and CDR2 FQNEAQ (reference sequence). CDR3 length equals 16 residues. V was trimmed by 1 base and J by 7 bases, leaving 17 bases between them. CDR3 DNA sequence: TGTGCCAGCAGCTTAGGAGGAGGGGGAAGCGGAAATGAGCAGTTCTTC. Translated: CASSLGGGGSGNEQFF.

The sample holds a few counts of this clonotype. This chain joins TRBV29-1 and TRBJ2-5; the D is unclear. Germline CDR1 SQVTM, CDR2 ANQGSEA. The length of the CDR3 is 12 residues. Trimming took off 4 bases at V and 5 bases at J, with 11 bases between the two ends. The CDR3 DNA sequence: TGCAGCGTTGTTTCCGGGTTGGAGACCCAGTACTTC. Translation gives CSVVSGLETQYF. Full variable domain (remainder filled in from reference TRBV29-1 and TRBJ2-5): SAVISQKPSRDICQRGTSLTIQCQVDSQVTMMFWYRQQPGQSLTLIATANQGSEATYESGFVIDKFPISRPNLTFSTLTVSNMSPEDSSIYLCSVVSGLETQYFGPGTRLLVL.